This T cell receptor (beta chain) was profiled in a study of low-dose radiotherapy and immunotherapy resistance in tumors. Background on the study: Cohort 1 was given 0.5 Gy per fraction every 2 weeks, for 6.5 Gy total. Patients were treated with intravenous nivolumab at 240 mg every two weeks and were also dosed with ipilimumab at 1 mg/kg every six weeks.

Primers used for first-strand cDNA, a TRAV- and TRBV-specific set, covered both alpha and beta chains. An approximately 19-cycle PCR with a constant-region primer and V-primer adapter amplified TCRs. Researchers amplified the isolated mRNA using in vitro transcription. TCRdb re-derived calls from the reads in MiXCR, one entry per CDR3 protein. The repertoire holds tens of thousands of distinct CDR3 sequences, with approximately 31% as singletons. Time point reported: before trial treatment. Donors were dosed with nivolumab and ipilimumab; they also received aspirin, low-dose cyclophosphamide and low-dose radiotherapy. This clonotype was counted many times. Germline lookup yields CDR1 SGHTA and CDR2 FQGNSA. The CDR3 extends over 17 amino acids. V lost 2 bases and J lost 0, with 16 bases in between.

The chain links TRBV7-2 to TRBJ2-5, with a possible D match to TRBD1 (7 bases). The sample was PBMCs, taken before treatment. The receptor comes from a female donor with ovarian cancer. The CDR3 DNA reads as TGTGCCAGCAGCTTAACAGGGGCGACTAGGTACCAAGAGACCCAGTACTTC. This translates into CASSLTGATRYQETQYF.